These 32 T cell receptor beta chains were all obtained from the same sample, sequenced in a study of beta chain features in type 1 diabetes. Sequenced material consisted of expressed TCRB transcripts (all of the isolated RNA was reverse transcribed). Using immunoSEQ multiplex PCR, the repertoire was profiled, and TCRdb retains in-frame clones only, with some absent. The sample carries under 500,000 clones, 30% recorded once. Material: naive CD4+ T cells from blood. These receptors came from a man younger than 35 in good health.

This clone was observed a few times. Within the sample, other DNA sequences also encode this same CDR3. The genes are TRBV20-1 and TRBJ2-3; D is ambiguous. The V gene lost 6 bases and the J gene lost 6 bases, with 10 bases spanning the gap. Germline V gene sequence: CDR1 DFQATT, CDR2 SNEGSKA (reference sequence). The CDR3 runs to 11 residues. CDR3 coding DNA: TGCAGTGCCAAGGCCAGGGATACGCAGTATTTT. Amino acids: CSAKARDTQYF.

J is TRBJ1-1 and V is TRBV4-1, with TRBD1 as a possible D gene (5 bases). CDR1 and CDR2 (germline): MGHRA, YSYEKL. V lost 6 bases and J lost 6, with 5 bases in between. CDR3 length equals 10 residues. CDR3 coding DNA: TGCGCCAGCAGGGGGGCTGAAGCTTTCTTT. Its protein is CASRGAEAFF.

This chain connects TRBV29-1 to TRBJ2-7; D is possibly TRBD2 (6 bases). With 6 bases removed from V and 5 bases from J, the gap between germline ends came to 23 bases. The CDR3 covers 15 residues. From germline, CDR1 is SQVTM and CDR2 ANQGSEA. The DNA for the CDR3 is TGCAGCGTCCTACCCCCGGGAGCAGCCCTGGACGAGCAGTACTTC. Protein product: CSVLPPGAALDEQYF.

To note about this clone: An end of the junction differs from the germline gene, which may be a read error. The V gene is TRBV10-3, the J gene TRBJ2-3; D uncertain. This CDR3 is 14 amino acids long. CDR1 is ENHRY, CDR2 SYGVKD, per germline. CDR3 sequence reads: CASSYDTATDTQYF. DNA of the CDR3: TGTGCCAGCAGTTACGACACGGCCACAGATACGCAGTATTTT.

This clone was picked up a small number of times. This chain links TRBV25-1 with TRBJ2-7, with D possibly TRBD2 on 5 matching bases. V shed 3 bases and J shed 6 bases, with 12 bases lying between them. The CDR3 consists of 13 residues. CDR1 MGHDK and CDR2 SYGVNS come from the germline V gene. In DNA, the CDR3 is TGTGCCAGCAGTGACCCGGGAAGAGGCGAGCAGTACTTC. This sequence encodes CASSDPGRGEQYF.

The DNA of the CDR3 is TGTGCCAGCAGTTACAGTGGACTAGCGGGAGGTAATGAGCAGTTCTTC. Its translation: CASSYSGLAGGNEQFF. The J gene is TRBJ2-1, the V gene TRBV6-6; TRBD2 agrees at 14 bases. The J segment lost 7 bases and the V segment lost 2 bases, leaving 4 bases of the junction unmatched. Germline V gene sequence: CDR1 MNHNY, CDR2 SVGAGI (reference sequence). There are 16 residues in the CDR3.

This clone was observed a handful of times. The J gene is TRBJ1-1, the V gene TRBV7-3; D gene uncertain. The CDR3 length is 14 residues. Trimming took 2 bases from V and 0 from J, leaving 7 bases between them. Germline lookup yields CDR1 SGHTA and CDR2 FQGTGA. Here the CDR3 reads CASSLGGMNTEAFF. In DNA, the CDR3 is TGTGCCAGCAGCTTAGGAGGTATGAACACTGAAGCTTTCTTT.

This sequence joins TRBV29-1 and TRBJ2-7; no firm D call. V was clipped by 7 bases and J by 2 bases, with 18 bases between them. This CDR3 spans 14 amino acids. Germline CDR1 reads SQVTM; CDR2 reads ANQGSEA. CDR3 in DNA: TGCAGCGCCCTTCTCGGCGTGTCCGCCTACGAGCAGTACTTC. This codes for CSALLGVSAYEQYF.

V is TRBV4-1 and J is TRBJ2-5; the match to TRBD1 covers 10 bases. The CDR3 runs 14 residues. The V gene end was trimmed by 3 bases and the J gene end by 5 bases; junction bases not matched to a gene: 3. The germline V gene has CDR1 MGHRA and CDR2 YSYEKL. The CDR3 DNA reads as TGCGCCAGCAGCCAGACAGGGGGCGCGGAGACCCAGTACTTC. This sequence encodes CASSQTGGAETQYF.

Concerning this clone itself: Other DNA sequences in the same sample also yield this CDR3. Here the CDR3 reads CSARNYEQYF. CDR3 bases: TGCAGTGCTAGAAATTACGAGCAGTACTTC. The chain uses TRBV20-1 and TRBJ2-7; D gene ambiguous. The germline V gene encodes CDR1 DFQATT and CDR2 SNEGSKA (reference sequence). Trimming stripped 2 bases from V and 4 bases from J, with 3 bases between. The CDR3 contains 10 residues.

This clone appeared a single time. The chain links TRBV19 to TRBJ2-7, with TRBD2 matching 7 bases. CDR3 length equals 15 residues. Germline V lookup: CDR1 LNHDA, CDR2 SQIVND (reference sequence). The V and J ends lost 2 bases and 0 bases, in that order; junction bases with no gene match: 4. CDR3 bases: TGTGCCAGTAGTATATCAGCGGGATCCTCCTACGAGCAGTACTTC. It codes for CASSISAGSSYEQYF. The full variable domain, with the rest looked up from reference TRBV19 and TRBJ2-7, is DGGITQSPKYLFRKEGQNVTLSCEQNLNHDAMYWYRQDPGQGLRLIYYSQIVNDFQKGDIAEGYSVSREKKESFPLTVTSAQKNPTAFYLCASSISAGSSYEQYFGPGTRLTVT.

The rearrangement joins TRBV30 to TRBJ2-3; tentative D call: TRBD2 (5 bases). Per the germline V gene, CDR1 is GTSNPN and CDR2 is SVGIG (reference sequence). V was trimmed by 2 bases and J by 2 bases, leaving 11 bases between them. The CDR3 is 14 amino acids. The CDR3 here is CAWSRRRNTDTQYF. CDR3 sequence (DNA): TGTGCCTGGAGTAGGAGGCGTAACACAGATACGCAGTATTTT.

The V and J genes are TRBV7-9 and TRBJ2-1; D is possibly TRBD1 or TRBD2 (5 bases each). Germline V gene sequence: CDR1 SEHNR, CDR2 FQNEAQ (reference sequence). V shed 5 bases and J shed 6 bases, with 17 bases lying between them. The CDR3 runs 15 residues. CDR3 in amino acids: CASSVGRGRGNEQFF. The CDR3 DNA reads TGTGCCAGCAGCGTAGGACGGGGAAGGGGCAATGAGCAGTTCTTC.

A few counts support this clone. The V call is TRBV28, the J call TRBJ2-2; TRBD2 matches 8 bases. The V gene's germline CDR1 is MDHEN and CDR2 SYDVKM. This CDR3 contains 16 residues. Trimming took 7 bases from V and 4 from J; bases not matched to a gene: 11. The CDR3 DNA follows: TGTGCCAGCACGACGGGAGGGCGTCGAGGCACCGGGGAGCTGTTTTTT. This sequence encodes CASTTGGRRGTGELFF.

The V and J genes are TRBV15 and TRBJ2-1; 8 nucleotides align to TRBD2. The CDR3 consists of 18 residues. Germline CDR1 LNHNV, CDR2 YYDKDF (reference sequence). V dropped 0 bases and J dropped 8; count of bases not matched to a gene: 15. The CDR3 region is CATSRDSGGDTVVDEQFF. In nucleotides, the CDR3 is TGTGCCACCAGCAGAGATTCGGGAGGGGACACGGTTGTCGATGAGCAGTTCTTC.

V usage is TRBV10-3 and J usage is TRBJ2-7; perhaps TRBD2 as D (6 bases). With 3 bases removed from V and 4 bases from J, the gap between germline ends came to 10 bases. Germline V CDR1 and CDR2: ENHRY, SYGVKD. CDR3 length: 13 residues. The CDR3 DNA is TGTGCCATCAGTGATGGGACTTTTTACGAGCAGTACTTC. This codes for CAISDGTFYEQYF.

The chain is built from TRBV7-6 and TRBJ2-7; 7 bases fit TRBD2. Unmatched junction bases numbered 12, after V lost 1 base and J lost 6 bases. CDR1 SGHVS and CDR2 FNYEAQ come from the germline V gene. The CDR3 extends over 16 amino acids. The DNA of the CDR3 is TGTGCCAGCAGCTTAGAATCTGCGGGAGCCACAAGCGAGCAGTACTTC. Residues: CASSLESAGATSEQYF.

The chain is built from TRBV7-9 and TRBJ2-5; D is ambiguous. The CDR3 runs to 13 residues. The germline V gene encodes CDR1 SEHNR and CDR2 FQNEAQ (reference sequence). Trimming stripped 5 bases from V and 3 bases from J, with 10 bases between. The CDR3 loop reads CASSTGGEETQYF. The CDR3 DNA follows: TGTGCCAGCAGCACCGGTGGGGAAGAGACCCAGTACTTC. Combining the CDR3 with reference TRBV7-9 and TRBJ2-5 gives the whole variable domain DTGVSQNPRHKITKRGQNVTFRCDPISEHNRLYWYRQTLGQGPEFLTYFQNEAQLEKSRLLSDRFSAERPKGSFSTLEIQRTEQGDSAMYLCASSTGGEETQYFGPGTRLLVL.

The rearrangement joins TRBV18 to TRBJ2-7; maybe TRBD2 (8 bases). CDR1 is KGHSH, CDR2 LQKENI, per germline. V was cut by 5 bases and J by 6 bases, with 17 bases left in between. The CDR3 covers 14 residues. The CDR3 region has the DNA TGTGCCAGCTCATCCCGGGAGGGGGCGGTCGAGCAGTACTTC. This sequence encodes CASSSREGAVEQYF.

Concerning this clone itself: The sample has other DNA sequences that encode this CDR3 too. The genes are TRBV9 and TRBJ2-3, with D unresolved. Trimming shortened V by 0 bases and J by 3 bases, and 5 bases separated the two germline ends. Germline V CDR1 and CDR2: SGDLS, YYNGEE. This CDR3 contains 13 residues. CDR3 nucleotide sequence: TGTGCCAGCAGCGTAGCTCCTACAGATACGCAGTATTTT. Its translation: CASSVAPTDTQYF.

V usage is TRBV29-1 and J usage is TRBJ1-1, with TRBD1 matching 7 bases. CDR3 length: 11 amino acids. The V gene end was trimmed by 6 bases and the J gene end by 11 bases; junction bases not matched to a gene: 9. Germline lookup yields CDR1 SQVTM and CDR2 ANQGSEA. CDR3 nucleotides: TGCAGCGTGGAGGACAGGACGGGGGCTTTCTTT. Its translation: CSVEDRTGAFF.

The rearrangement uses TRBV9 and TRBJ1-5, with D unclear. CDR3 length equals 15 residues. The germline V gene has CDR1 SGDLS and CDR2 YYNGEE. V was trimmed by 0 bases and J by 7 bases, leaving 14 bases between them. The CDR3 DNA follows: TGTGCCAGCAGCGTAGATGCGGCGCCGGGGCAGCCCCAGCATTTT. As protein: CASSVDAAPGQPQHF.

The CDR3 DNA sequence: TGTGCCAGCAGCTTATGGGTAGCGGGGAGCACAGATACGCAGTATTTT. Its translation is CASSLWVAGSTDTQYF. The chain uses TRBV11-2 and TRBJ2-3, with TRBD2 matching 8 bases. In germline, CDR1 is SGHAT, CDR2 FQNNGV. The CDR3 length is 16 residues. V gave up 2 bases and J gave up 0 bases; unmatched junction bases: 4.

This clone turned up a few times. V and J are TRBV30 and TRBJ2-7; a possible D gene is TRBD2 (5 bases). CDR1 and CDR2 from the germline V gene are GTSNPN and SVGIG (reference sequence). This CDR3 region has 15 residues. The ends were cut back, 0 bases at V and 0 bases at J, with 12 bases in the middle. CDR3 sequence reads: CAWSVGGLSSYEQYF. CDR3 DNA: TGTGCCTGGAGTGTTGGAGGACTCAGCTCCTACGAGCAGTACTTC.

DNA for the CDR3: TGTGCCAGCAGCGCTACCACGCAAGATACGCAGTATTTT. Its translation is CASSATTQDTQYF. The rearrangement uses TRBV9 and TRBJ2-3; D not resolved. The germline CDR1 and CDR2 sequences are SGDLS and YYNGEE. The CDR3 covers 13 residues. Trimming left V 3 bases short and J 5 bases short, with 10 bases between.

The table lists this clone with a few counts. J is TRBJ2-2 and V is TRBV30, with 9 positions matching TRBD1. From germline, CDR1 is GTSNPN and CDR2 SVGIG (reference sequence). The CDR3 extends over 13 amino acids. With 8 bases clipped from V and 2 bases from J, the junction kept 3 bases outside the gene matches. CDR3 region: CAQDRGNTGELFF. CDR3 in DNA: TGTGCCCAGGACAGGGGTAACACCGGGGAGCTGTTTTTT.

This sequence joins TRBV11-2 and TRBJ2-3; D possibly matches TRBD1 or TRBD2 (6 bases each). This CDR3 contains 14 residues. Germline CDR1 SGHAT, CDR2 FQNNGV. Trimming shortened V by 1 base and J by 4 bases, and 9 bases separated the two germline ends. The DNA for the CDR3 is TGTGCCAGCAGCTTAGTGGGGGGCGCAGATACGCAGTATTTT. It encodes CASSLVGGADTQYF.

This rearrangement joins TRBV2 to TRBJ1-2; 7 bases map to TRBD1. The germline V gene has CDR1 SNHLY and CDR2 FYNNEI. The trim removed 9 bases at V and 1 base at J, leaving 14 bases unmatched. The CDR3 has 16 amino acids. This CDR3 reads CASRPIAGTDNYGYTF. CDR3 coding DNA: TGTGCCAGTAGACCTATCGCCGGGACAGATAACTATGGCTACACCTTC.

This clone has a handful of counts. The rearrangement joins TRBV18 to TRBJ2-2; a weak D match, TRBD1 (6 bases). Trimming cost V 3 bases and J 4 bases, with 9 bases left between them. CDR3 length equals 14 residues. CDR1 and CDR2 from the germline V gene are KGHSH and LQKENI. This CDR3 is CASSPDRSTGELFF. The DNA of the CDR3 is TGTGCCAGCTCACCCGACAGGTCCACCGGGGAGCTGTTTTTT.

The gene calls are TRBV9 and TRBJ2-1, with a tentative D call TRBD2 (6 bases). CDR1 is SGDLS, CDR2 YYNGEE, per germline. The CDR3 has 14 residues. The V gene lost 4 bases and the J gene lost 3 bases, with 11 bases spanning the gap. CDR3 sequence reads: CASSPRDFYNEQFF. The DNA for the CDR3 is TGTGCCAGCAGCCCAAGGGACTTCTACAATGAGCAGTTCTTC. The entire variable domain, with the rest obtained from reference TRBV9 and TRBJ2-1, is as follows: DSGVTQTPKHLITATGQRVTLRCSPRSGDLSVYWYQQSLDQGLQFLIQYYNGEERAKGNILERFSAQQFPDLHSELNLSSLELGDSALYFCASSPRDFYNEQFFGPGTRLTVL.

This sequence joins TRBV30 and TRBJ2-7, with a tentative D call TRBD1 (6 bases). Germline V gene data show CDR1 as GTSNPN and CDR2 as SVGIG (reference sequence). The CDR3 contains 11 residues. V was trimmed by 7 bases and J by 5 bases, leaving 12 bases between them. CDR3 in amino acids: CALTGFNEQYF. DNA for the CDR3: TGTGCCTTGACAGGTTTTAACGAGCAGTACTTC. Based on the CDR3 plus reference TRBV30 and TRBJ2-7, the full variable domain is SQTIHQWPATLVQPVGSPLSLECTVEGTSNPNLYWYRQAAGRGLQLLFYSVGIGQISSEVPQNLSASRPQDRQFILSSKKLLLSDSGFYLCALTGFNEQYFGPGTRLTVT.

The table lists this clone with a few counts. The chain couples TRBV27 to TRBJ2-1; a possible D gene is TRBD2 (6 bases). CDR3 size: 13 residues. Trimming cost V 5 bases and J 9 bases, with 14 bases left between them. Germline lookup yields CDR1 MNHEY and CDR2 SMNVEV (reference sequence). CDR3: CASSLSGGSEQFF. CDR3 nucleotide sequence: TGTGCCAGCAGTCTTAGCGGAGGTAGTGAGCAGTTCTTC.